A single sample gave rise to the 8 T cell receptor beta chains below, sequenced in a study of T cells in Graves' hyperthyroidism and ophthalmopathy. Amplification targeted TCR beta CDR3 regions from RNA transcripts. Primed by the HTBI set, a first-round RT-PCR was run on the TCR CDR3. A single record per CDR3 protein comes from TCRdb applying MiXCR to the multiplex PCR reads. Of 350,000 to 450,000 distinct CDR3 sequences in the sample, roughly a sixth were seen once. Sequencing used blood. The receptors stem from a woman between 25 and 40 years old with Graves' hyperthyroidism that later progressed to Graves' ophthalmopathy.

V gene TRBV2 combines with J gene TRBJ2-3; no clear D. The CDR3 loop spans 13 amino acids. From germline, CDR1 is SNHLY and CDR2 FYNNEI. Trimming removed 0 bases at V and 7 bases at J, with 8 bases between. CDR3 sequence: CASSEASGHTQYF. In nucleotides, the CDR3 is TGTGCCAGCAGTGAAGCTTCCGGGCATACGCAGTATTTT.

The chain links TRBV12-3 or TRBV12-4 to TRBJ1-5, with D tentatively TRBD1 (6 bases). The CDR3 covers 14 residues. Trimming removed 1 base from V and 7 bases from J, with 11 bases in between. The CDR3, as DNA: TGTGCCAGCAGTTTAGGGGGGCGAGAGCAGCCCCAGCATTTT. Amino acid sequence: CASSLGGREQPQHF.

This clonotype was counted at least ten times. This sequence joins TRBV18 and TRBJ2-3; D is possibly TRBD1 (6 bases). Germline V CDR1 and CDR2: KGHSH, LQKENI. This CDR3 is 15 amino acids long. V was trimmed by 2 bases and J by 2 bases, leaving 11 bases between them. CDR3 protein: CASSPEQGFTDTQYF. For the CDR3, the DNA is TGTGCCAGCTCACCAGAACAGGGATTCACAGATACGCAGTATTTT.

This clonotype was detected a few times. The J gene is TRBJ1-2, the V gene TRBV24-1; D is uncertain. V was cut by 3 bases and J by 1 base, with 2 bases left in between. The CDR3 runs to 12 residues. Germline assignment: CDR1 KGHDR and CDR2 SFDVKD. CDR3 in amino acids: CATSDGNYGYTF. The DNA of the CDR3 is TGTGCCACCAGTGATGGTAACTATGGCTACACCTTC.

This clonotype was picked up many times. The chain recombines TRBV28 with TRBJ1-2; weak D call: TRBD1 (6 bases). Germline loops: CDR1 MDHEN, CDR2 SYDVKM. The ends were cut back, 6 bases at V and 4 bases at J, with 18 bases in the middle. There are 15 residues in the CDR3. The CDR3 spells CASSLEGGQLYGYTF. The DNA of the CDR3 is TGTGCCAGCAGCCTAGAGGGGGGTCAACTCTATGGCTACACCTTC.

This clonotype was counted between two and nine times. Here the CDR3 DNA reads TGTGCCAGCAGCATGACTAGCGGGAGAGGAGAGACCCAGTACTTC. Translated: CASSMTSGRGETQYF. The genes are TRBV12-3 or TRBV12-4 and TRBJ2-5, with 12 nucleotides matching TRBD2. The trim removed 6 bases at V and 4 bases at J, leaving 6 bases unmatched. CDR3 length equals 15 residues.

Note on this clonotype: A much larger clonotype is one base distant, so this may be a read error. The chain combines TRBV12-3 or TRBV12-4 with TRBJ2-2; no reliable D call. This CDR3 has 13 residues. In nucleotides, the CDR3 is TGTGCCATCAGTTTTATGGTGACCGGGGAGCTGTTTTTT. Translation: CAISFMVTGELFF.

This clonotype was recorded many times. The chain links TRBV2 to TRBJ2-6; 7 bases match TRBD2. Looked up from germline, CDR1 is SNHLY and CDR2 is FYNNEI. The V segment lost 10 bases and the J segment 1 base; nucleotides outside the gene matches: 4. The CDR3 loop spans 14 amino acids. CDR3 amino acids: CATRGVSGANVLTF. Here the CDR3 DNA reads TGTGCCACCCGGGGGGTATCTGGGGCCAACGTCCTGACTTTC.